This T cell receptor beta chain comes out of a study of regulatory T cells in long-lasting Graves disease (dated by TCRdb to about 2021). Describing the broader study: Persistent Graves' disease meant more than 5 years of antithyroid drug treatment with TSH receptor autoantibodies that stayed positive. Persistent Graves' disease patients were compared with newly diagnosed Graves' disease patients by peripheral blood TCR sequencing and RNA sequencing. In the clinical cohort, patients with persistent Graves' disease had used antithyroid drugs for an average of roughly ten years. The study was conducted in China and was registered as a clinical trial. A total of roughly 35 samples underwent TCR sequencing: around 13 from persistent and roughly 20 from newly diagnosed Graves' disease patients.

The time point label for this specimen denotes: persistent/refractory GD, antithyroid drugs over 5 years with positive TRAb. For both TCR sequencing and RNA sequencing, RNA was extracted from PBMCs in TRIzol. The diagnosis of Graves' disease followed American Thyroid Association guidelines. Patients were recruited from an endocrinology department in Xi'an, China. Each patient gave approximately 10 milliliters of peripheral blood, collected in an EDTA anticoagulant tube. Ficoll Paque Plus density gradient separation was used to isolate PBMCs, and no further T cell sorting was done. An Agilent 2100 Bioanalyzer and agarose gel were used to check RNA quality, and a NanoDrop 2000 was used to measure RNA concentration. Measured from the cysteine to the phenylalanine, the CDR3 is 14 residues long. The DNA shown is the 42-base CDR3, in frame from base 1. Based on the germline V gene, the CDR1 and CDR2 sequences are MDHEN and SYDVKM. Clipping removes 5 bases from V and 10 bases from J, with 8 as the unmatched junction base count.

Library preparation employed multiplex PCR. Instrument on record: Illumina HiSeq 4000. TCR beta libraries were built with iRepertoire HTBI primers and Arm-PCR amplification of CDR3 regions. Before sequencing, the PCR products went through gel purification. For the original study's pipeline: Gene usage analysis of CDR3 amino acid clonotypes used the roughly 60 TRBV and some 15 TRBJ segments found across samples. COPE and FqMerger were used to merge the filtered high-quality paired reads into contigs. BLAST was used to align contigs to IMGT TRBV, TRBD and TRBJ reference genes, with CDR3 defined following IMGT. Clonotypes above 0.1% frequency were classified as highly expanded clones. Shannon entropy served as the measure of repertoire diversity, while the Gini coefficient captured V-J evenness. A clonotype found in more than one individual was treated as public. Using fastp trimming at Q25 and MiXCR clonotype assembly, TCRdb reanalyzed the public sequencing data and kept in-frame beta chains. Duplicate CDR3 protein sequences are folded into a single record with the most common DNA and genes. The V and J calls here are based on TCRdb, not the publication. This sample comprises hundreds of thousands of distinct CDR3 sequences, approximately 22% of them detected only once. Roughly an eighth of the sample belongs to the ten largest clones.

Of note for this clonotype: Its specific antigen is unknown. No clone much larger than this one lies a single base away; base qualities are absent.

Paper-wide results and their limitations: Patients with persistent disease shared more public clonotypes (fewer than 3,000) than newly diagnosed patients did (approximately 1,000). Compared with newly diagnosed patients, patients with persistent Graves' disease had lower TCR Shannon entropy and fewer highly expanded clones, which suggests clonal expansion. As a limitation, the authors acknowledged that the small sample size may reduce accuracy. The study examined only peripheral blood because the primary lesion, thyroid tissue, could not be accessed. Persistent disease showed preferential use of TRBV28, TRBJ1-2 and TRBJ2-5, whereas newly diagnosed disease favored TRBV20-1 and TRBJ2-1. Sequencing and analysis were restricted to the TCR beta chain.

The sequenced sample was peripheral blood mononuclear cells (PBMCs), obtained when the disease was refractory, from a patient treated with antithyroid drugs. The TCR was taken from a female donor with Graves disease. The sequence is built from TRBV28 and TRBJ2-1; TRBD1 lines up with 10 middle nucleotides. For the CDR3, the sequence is CASSTGTGVFEQFF. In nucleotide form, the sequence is TGTGCCAGCAGTACCGGGACAGGGGTTTTCGAGCAGTTCTTC.